Sequencing of this TCR beta chain was carried out in a study of blood T cell repertoires in COVID-19 (dated by TCRdb to the early 2020s). Looking at the study overall: Samples covering the acute and convalescent phases of COVID-19 were provided by collaborators in the United States, Italy and Spain. The prospective study material was composed of cDNA or gDNA derived from T cells, B-cell-depleted T cells, or PBMCs. Subjects who had been exposed to COVID-19, were actively infected with it, or had recovered from it provided the deeply sampled blood TCRbeta repertoires that made up the dataset. The sample metadata nearly always contained a de-identified subject ID, COVID-19 status, age in years and sex. The repertoires were released in a freely available public database intended as a resource for research on the immune response to SARS-CoV-2. The samples were drawn from two sources: the first 160 participants of the ongoing ImmuneRACE study, and 1,000 to 1,500 subjects contributed by 6 global collaborators. Where available, HLA class I and class II types were taken from metadata supplied by the sample provider and were not determined by assay-based typing.

Participants in the prospective study were enrolled through a virtual design, were aged roughly 18 to 100 years, and lived in roughly 24 United States geographic areas. Cohort assignment in the prospective study relied on participant-reported clinical history from a screening survey and a study questionnaire. Exposed participants had been in contact, within 2 weeks of entering the study, with a person who had a PCR-confirmed or clinician-diagnosed case of COVID-19. In the prospective study, mobile phlebotomists collected whole blood, serum and a nasopharyngeal or oropharyngeal swab from each participant. Over an approximately 2-month period, participants in the prospective study had the option of providing additional blood draws and questionnaires. Blood samples from the prospective study were shipped frozen or at room temperature prior to DNA extraction. The paper as a whole reports these results and caveats: How much clinical and demographic metadata was included differed by source and by participant, and the metadata was provided uncurated.

The V end loses 5 bases and the J end loses 5 bases, and a stretch of 12 bases separates them. For CDR1 and CDR2, the germline V gene (reference sequence) lists LNHDA and SQIVND. The CDR3 runs 14 amino acids, cysteine and phenylalanine included. Of all the DNA, just the CDR3 is kept, 42 bases in frame from base 1. Notes on this clone: The antigen it binds to is not known. Nothing much larger sits one base from this clone, and base qualities are not available.

TCRbeta CDR3 regions were amplified from genomic DNA using the immunoSEQ Assay, a bias-controlled multiplex PCR. Regarding the original processing steps: The number of nucleated cells in each sample was estimated by amplification of reference gene primers within the assay. Sequence reads were collapsed and filtered to measure the absolute abundance of every unique TCRbeta CDR3 rearrangement. For each sample, productive Simpson clonality was calculated by taking the square root of Simpson's diversity index across productive rearrangements. The table comes from immuneACCESS by way of TCRdb, which keeps in-frame sequences with V and J called. Part of the clones is missing from these tables; in studies checked, under half for an unresolved V gene and the rest for unknown reasons. V and J calls and clone size are those listed in that table; D and trimming were worked out from the DNA. The sample table contains approximately 270,000 clones; only one count was recorded for 75% to 95% of them. Clones ranked in the top ten supply 2.5% to 3% of the sample.

Sequencing input: PBMCs or T cells enriched from blood (not recorded which). The sequence was obtained from a middle-aged man who had been exposed to COVID-19. The chain employs TRBV19 and TRBJ1-4, with a weak D call of TRBD1 (5 bases match). The bases are TGTGCCAGTAGTCGACTCAGGACAAATGAAAAACTGTTTTTT. This encodes CASSRLRTNEKLFF.